This T cell receptor (beta chain) was documented in a study of CD8 T cells in ankylosing spondylitis. Quantitative 5'-RACE was performed with molecular barcodes, and it yielded the TCR beta libraries. TCRdb processed the 5' RACE reads anew with MiXCR; each CDR3 protein has one entry. Among some 450,000 distinct CDR3 sequences, about a sixth were seen once, and the ten largest hold just over 1%. Study-wide results and limits: Reportedly, disease-linked clones are significantly enriched in ankylosing spondylitis patients' matched synovial fluid. Ankylosing spondylitis blood appeared to carry a characteristic TCR beta motif of fewer than 10 highly homologous variants. Some of these motif variants have turned up before, in reports on reactive arthritis synovial fluid and blood. As for the disease-linked clones, they showed a CD8+ phenotype and occurred at relatively low frequencies in peripheral blood.

The trim removed 2 bases at V and 0 bases at J, leaving 4 bases unmatched. Germline V gives CDR1 SGHRS, CDR2 YFSETQ. The CDR3 covers 17 residues. This clonotype occurred a few times. Its antigen is currently unknown. This sequence originates from a male donor with ankylosing spondylitis. This chain connects TRBV5-1 to TRBJ2-2; 10 bases match TRBD2. The sequencing sample was made of blood, either unsorted or a sorted T cell fraction (not recorded which). CDR3 bases: TGCGCCAGCAGCTTACTAGCGGGGACAGCGAACACCGGGGAGCTGTTTTTT. Translating it yields CASSLLAGTANTGELFF.